This entry is about one T cell receptor beta chain. With the 5' RACE reads reprocessed, TCRdb shows one record per CDR3 protein and no DNA. The sample includes around 410,000 distinct CDR3 sequences. Germline loops: CDR1 LGHNA, CDR2 YSLEER. The CDR3 is made up of 15 amino acids. The sample originates from a study of monozygotic twins with inflammatory bowel disease. Blood was collected, approximately 2.7 ml per donor. The sequence came from a human donor with ulcerative colitis or Crohn's disease, or a healthy co-twin of an affected twin (not recorded which). The sample taken for sequencing was blood. The chain is built from TRBV4-3 and TRBJ1-2. CDR3 sequence: CASSQEVEPVGGYTF.